These T cell receptor beta chains were read from a single sample in a study of PD-1 blockade in mismatch repair-deficient tumors. Clones were sequenced by immunoSEQ multiplex PCR, and TCRdb holds only the in-frame ones, with some missing. Among about 130,000 clones, around nine tenths were seen once, and the ten largest hold 12%. The sample here was peripheral blood, taken approximately 69 weeks after starting pembrolizumab. The receptors shown here come from an adult with mismatch repair-deficient cancer. CDR3s include the opening cysteine and the closing phenylalanine or tryptophan. Fields, in order: V gene, J gene, D gene, clone size, CDR3 protein, CDR3 DNA. The D gene is left open where the match is weak. The size of a clone is reported for some rows only, either as once, few or many, or as a class for expanded clones.

TRBV4-3	TRBJ1-1	.	.	CASSQGGGLPDTEAFF	TGCGCCAGCAGCCAAGGAGGAGGCCTACCTGACACTGAAGCTTTCTTT
TRBV19	TRBJ2-7	TRBD2	.	CASSIAGGDYEQYF	TGTGCCAGTAGCATCGCCGGGGGGGACTACGAGCAGTACTTC
TRBV7-9	TRBJ1-1	.	.	CASSLMGSETEAFF	TGTGCCAGCAGCTTAATGGGATCTGAGACTGAAGCTTTCTTT
TRBV5-1	TRBJ2-1	.	.	CASSPRGGNEQFF	TGCGCCAGCAGCCCAAGGGGAGGAAATGAGCAGTTCTTC
TRBV7-2	TRBJ2-7	TRBD2	.	CASRRTSGYSYEQYF	TGTGCCAGCAGAAGGACTAGTGGTTACTCCTACGAGCAGTACTTC
TRBV2	TRBJ1-1	.	.	CAGHRDEGTEAFF	TGTGCCGGTCACAGGGACGAGGGCACTGAAGCTTTCTTT
TRBV6-6	TRBJ2-1	.	once	CASSDHEQFF	TGTGCCAGCAGTGATCATGAGCAGTTCTTC
TRBV5-1	TRBJ1-4	TRBD1	.	CASSLAGTDNEKLFF	TGCGCCAGCAGCTTGGCCGGGACAGATAATGAAAAACTGTTTTTT
TRBV9	TRBJ2-7	TRBD2	.	CASSPSVSGSPYEQYF	TGTGCCAGCAGCCCGTCGGTTAGCGGGAGTCCCTACGAGCAGTACTTC
TRBV4-3	TRBJ2-2	.	.	CASSQRRGNTGELFF	TGCGCCAGCAGCCAGAGGCGGGGAAACACCGGGGAGCTGTTTTTT
TRBV7-6	TRBJ2-5	.	.	CASSPSLREGRETQYF	TGTGCCAGCAGCCCCTCGCTTAGGGAAGGGCGTGAGACCCAGTACTTC
TRBV25-1	TRBJ1-2	.	.	CASSELFSDGYTF	TGTGCCAGCAGTGAATTGTTCTCCGATGGCTACACCTTC
TRBV7-8	TRBJ2-5	TRBD1	.	CASSRTGVETQYF	TGTGCCAGCAGCCGTACAGGGGTCGAGACCCAGTACTTC
TRBV11-2	TRBJ2-7	TRBD2	.	CASRRTSSYEQYF	TGTGCCAGCCGAAGGACTAGCAGCTACGAGCAGTACTTC
TRBV4-1	TRBJ2-1	TRBD2	.	CASSQGFPSGRGNEQFF	TGCGCCAGCAGCCAAGGTTTCCCTAGCGGGAGGGGGAATGAGCAGTTCTTC
TRBV5-6	TRBJ1-5	.	.	CASSLLGAGNQPQHF	TGTGCCAGCAGCTTGTTAGGGGCAGGCAATCAGCCCCAGCATTTT
TRBV6-6	TRBJ1-3	.	.	CASSYGQGGNTIYF	TGTGCCAGCAGTTACGGGCAGGGAGGAAACACCATATATTTT
TRBV19	TRBJ2-1	TRBD2	.	CASSPGLGYNEQFF	TGTGCCAGTAGTCCCGGACTAGGTTACAATGAGCAGTTCTTC
TRBV7-3	TRBJ2-3	TRBD2	.	CASSLRGAGSTDTQYF	TGTGCCAGCAGCTTAAGGGGAGCGGGGAGCACAGATACGCAGTATTTT
TRBV10-3	TRBJ1-2	TRBD1	.	CAISPQGAGYGYTF	TGTGCCATCAGTCCCCAGGGGGCGGGCTATGGCTACACCTTC
TRBV28	TRBJ2-5	.	.	CASSLYRDPRETQYF	TGTGCCAGCAGTTTATACAGGGACCCTAGGGAGACCCAGTACTTC
TRBV30	TRBJ2-3	TRBD2	.	CAWSGLAGEDTQYF	TGTGCCTGGAGCGGACTAGCGGGAGAAGATACGCAGTATTTT
TRBV10-2	TRBJ1-2	.	.	CASSDLLRGSGYTF	TGCGCCAGCAGTGATTTATTGAGGGGTTCCGGCTACACCTTC
TRBV5-6	TRBJ2-1	TRBD2	.	CASSRPETGGRSYNEQFF	TGTGCCAGCAGCCGGCCAGAAACGGGGGGGCGATCCTACAATGAGCAGTTCTTC
TRBV5-1	TRBJ2-1	TRBD2	.	CASSFRGSSYNEQFF	TGCGCCAGCAGCTTCCGCGGGAGCTCCTACAATGAGCAGTTCTTC
TRBV13	TRBJ2-7	.	.	CASSARTPQRLGYEQYF	TGTGCCAGCAGCGCCCGGACTCCCCAACGGTTAGGCTACGAGCAGTACTTC
TRBV27	TRBJ2-3	.	.	CASRRLLGTDTQYF	TGTGCCAGCAGGAGACTACTCGGCACAGATACGCAGTATTTT
TRBV28	TRBJ2-1	.	.	CASSQEYNEQFF	TGTGCCAGCAGCCAAGAATACAATGAGCAGTTCTTC
TRBV9	TRBJ2-7	TRBD1	.	CASSANPGQRNEQYF	TGTGCCAGCAGCGCTAACCCGGGACAGAGAAATGAGCAGTACTTC